A single T cell receptor beta chain is shown here with its context. The sample is drawn from a study of blood T cell repertoires in COVID-19. The study assigned cohorts using participant-reported clinical history. Two negative PCRs, clearance, or symptom resolution characterized the recovered Cohort 3 donors. J gave up 6 bases and V 4 bases, and 3 bases lay outside the gene matches. CDR1 and CDR2 (germline): SGDLS, YYNGEE. The CDR3 totals 14 residues. Original data processing: Estimates of nucleated cell counts were drawn from the amplification of reference gene primers. Sequenced by immunoSEQ multiplex PCR; TCRdb stores in-frame clones only, minus some. V and J calls and clone size come straight from that table; D and trimming were deduced from the DNA. Altogether a few hundred thousand clones are present, approximately 88% being singletons, with the ten largest covering roughly 6.2%.

The receptor was isolated from a woman in her thirties or forties who had recovered from COVID-19. The material sequenced was PBMCs or T cells enriched from blood (not recorded which). The genes are TRBV9 and TRBJ2-2, with 10 bases fitting TRBD1. CDR3 coding DNA: TGTGCCAGCAGCCCCGGGACAGGGGCCGGGGAGCTGTTTTTT. Amino acid sequence: CASSPGTGAGELFF.